One sample yielded the 19 T cell receptor beta chains listed below, sequenced in a study of blood T cell repertoires in COVID-19. Clones were read by immunoSEQ multiplex PCR, and TCRdb kept only the in-frame ones, dropping some. In the table there are fewer than 200,000 clones, 65% to 90% of which are singletons. Source material: peripheral blood. The receptors shown here come from a man in his forties or fifties with active or convalescent COVID-19.

The chain couples TRBV12-3 or TRBV12-4 to TRBJ1-1; D is uncertain. The CDR3 is 13 amino acids. The V end lost 6 bases, the J end lost 1 base, and 9 bases lay between the germline ends. The CDR3 coding sequence is TGTGCCAGCAGCTCGACAACGAACACTGAAGCTTTCTTT. Translation: CASSSTTNTEAFF.

J is TRBJ2-5 and V is TRBV27; TRBD2 might be the D (6 bases). The V end lost 5 bases, the J end lost 5 bases, and 18 bases lay between the germline ends. Germline V lookup: CDR1 MNHEY, CDR2 SMNVEV (reference sequence). CDR3 length equals 15 residues. The CDR3 bases are TGTGCCAGCAGTCCACTAACTTCTGGGACTGAGACCCAGTACTTC. It codes for CASSPLTSGTETQYF.

The chain has TRBV7-2 and TRBJ1-1, with D perhaps matching TRBD1 (6 bases). The V end lost 4 bases, the J end lost 2 bases, and 11 bases lay between the germline ends. This CDR3 has 14 residues. The V gene's germline CDR1 is SGHTA and CDR2 FQGNSA. The DNA for the CDR3 is TGTGCCAGCAGCTGGGGGGGGCTAAACACTGAAGCTTTCTTT. It yields the protein CASSWGGLNTEAFF.

The gene calls are TRBV7-2 and TRBJ1-2; 12 bases are a match to TRBD1. J gave up 8 bases and V 3 bases, and 4 bases lay outside the gene matches. This CDR3 region has 14 residues. Germline CDR1 SGHTA, CDR2 FQGNSA. CDR3 nucleotide sequence: TGTGCCAGCAGCTTGGGACAGGGGGCACGAGGCTACACCTTC. Translated: CASSLGQGARGYTF.

This sequence joins TRBV24-1 and TRBJ1-5; possibly TRBD1 for D (5 bases). V was shortened by 3 bases and J by 7 bases, with 9 bases between the two germline ends. This CDR3 comprises 13 residues. In germline, CDR1 is KGHDR, CDR2 SFDVKD. In nucleotides, the CDR3 is TGTGCCACCAGTGATAGGACAAAACAGCCCCAGCATTTT. Translated: CATSDRTKQPQHF.

V and J are TRBV18 and TRBJ2-6, with 7 positions matching TRBD1. Trimming took 5 bases from V and 1 from J; bases not matched to a gene: 11. The germline CDR1 and CDR2 sequences are KGHSH and LQKENI. The CDR3 has 18 amino acids. The CDR3 nucleotides are TGTGCCAGCTCAACGTCCGGGACAGTACGTTCTGGGGCCAACGTCCTGACTTTC. This gives the protein CASSTSGTVRSGANVLTF.

The V call is TRBV10-1, the J call TRBJ2-7; 14 bases align to TRBD2. Germline trimming cut 0 bases from V and 6 bases from J; bases unmatched to any gene: 16. The germline gives CDR1 WNHNN, CDR2 SYGVQD (reference sequence). The CDR3 consists of 20 residues. Here the CDR3 DNA reads TGCGCCAGCAGTGAGTCGAGCGGGTCCGGGACTAGCGGGAGTCAGTCCGAGCAGTACTTC. Residues: CASSESSGSGTSGSQSEQYF.

This sequence joins TRBV5-6 and TRBJ1-3; the D gene is possibly TRBD1 (6 bases). The V end lost 1 base, the J end lost 5 bases, and 13 bases lay between the germline ends. Looked up from germline, CDR1 is SGHDT and CDR2 is YYEEEE. The CDR3 is 15 amino acids. CDR3 protein: CASSLYGQSRNTIYF. The CDR3 DNA follows: TGTGCCAGCAGCTTGTACGGACAGTCAAGAAACACCATATATTTT.

The chain links TRBV6-2 or TRBV6-3 to TRBJ1-1; 7 nucleotides line up with TRBD1. The germline V gene encodes CDR1 MNHEY and CDR2 SVGEGT. V lost 2 bases to trimming and J lost 1 base; unmatched junction nucleotides: 4. This CDR3 is built from 15 residues. CDR3 in DNA: TGTGCCAGCAGTTACCGACAGGGTTGGAACACTGAAGCTTTCTTT. Its protein is CASSYRQGWNTEAFF.

This clone was found a few times. J is TRBJ1-2 and V is TRBV5-4; D is unresolved. V was shortened by 1 base and J by 3 bases, with 7 bases between the two germline ends. Germline V gene lookup returns CDR1 SGHNT and CDR2 YYREEE (reference sequence). This CDR3 is built from 13 residues. Written as DNA, the CDR3 is TGTGCCAGCAGCTTGTACGGGTACTATGGCTACACCTTC. This sequence encodes CASSLYGYYGYTF.

The chain recombines TRBV4-3 with TRBJ2-7, with D perhaps matching TRBD2 (6 bases). Germline CDR1 is LGHNA and CDR2 is YSLEER. Trimming removed 2 bases from V and 3 bases from J, with 14 bases in between. The CDR3 is 15 residues long. DNA for the CDR3: TGCGCCAGCAGCCAAAACATAGCGGAGAACTACGAGCAGTACTTC. It is translated as CASSQNIAENYEQYF.

This clone was observed a single time. The chain has TRBV7-9 and TRBJ2-7; D is unresolved. This CDR3 is built from 12 residues. Trimming pared 5 bases from V and 5 bases from J, leaving 10 bases between. Germline-derived CDR1 and CDR2 are SEHNR and FQNEAQ (reference sequence). The CDR3 loop is CASSPGRNEQYF. Here the CDR3 DNA reads TGTGCCAGCAGCCCCGGCAGGAACGAGCAGTACTTC.

J is TRBJ2-7 and V is TRBV2; a weak D match, TRBD2 (6 bases). The germline V and J ends were trimmed by 4 bases and 9 bases, with 10 bases remaining between them. Germline V gene sequence: CDR1 SNHLY, CDR2 FYNNEI. The CDR3 totals 11 residues. CDR3 nucleotides: TGTGCCAGCAGTGCCGTGGGGGGGCAGTACTTC. Amino acids: CASSAVGGQYF.

This chain links TRBV5-1 with TRBJ1-1; 9 nucleotides align to TRBD1. This CDR3 is built from 15 residues. V lost 2 bases to trimming and J lost 3 bases; unmatched junction nucleotides: 5. Germline V lookup: CDR1 SGHRS, CDR2 YFSETQ. In DNA form, the CDR3 reads TGCGCCAGCAGCTTACAGGGGGCTTTGGACACTGAAGCTTTCTTT. Residues: CASSLQGALDTEAFF.

The chain links TRBV2 to TRBJ1-2, with TRBD1 matching over 8 bases. From germline, CDR1 is SNHLY and CDR2 FYNNEI. The CDR3 length is 15 residues. The V and J ends lost 7 bases and 7 bases, in that order; junction bases with no gene match: 14. CDR3 sequence: CASTPMGQEGFGYTF. The CDR3 nucleotides read TGTGCCAGCACCCCAATGGGACAGGAGGGCTTTGGCTACACCTTC.

Of note for this clone: Other nucleotide sequences from this sample produce the same CDR3. The chain combines TRBV7-2 with TRBJ2-3; TRBD2 agrees at 8 bases. The germline gives CDR1 SGHTA, CDR2 FQGNSA. CDR3 size: 15 residues. The V segment lost 3 bases and the J segment 0 bases; nucleotides outside the gene matches: 2. In DNA form, the CDR3 reads TGTGCCAGCAGCTTTTTAGCGGGGAGCACAGATACGCAGTATTTT. Translating it yields CASSFLAGSTDTQYF.

This chain connects TRBV29-1 to TRBJ2-7; 8 bases line up with TRBD1. CDR3 size: 13 residues. Unmatched junction bases numbered 7, after V lost 5 bases and J lost 4 bases. Germline V gives CDR1 SQVTM, CDR2 ANQGSEA. The CDR3 DNA reads TGCAGCGTTCTTCAAGACAGGGGATACGAGCAGTACTTC. Its protein is CSVLQDRGYEQYF.

Details on this clone: At one end the junction does not follow the germline gene, possibly because of a read error. This sequence joins TRBV6-5 and TRBJ2-1, with TRBD2 identical over 8 bases. Germline loops: CDR1 MNHEY, CDR2 SVGAGI. The CDR3 contains 12 residues. The CDR3 sequence: CATHGLAGPLIF. The CDR3 nucleotides are TGTGCCACCCACGGCCTAGCGGGCCCCCTCATCTTC.

The V and J genes are TRBV2 and TRBJ2-2; TRBD2 agrees at 7 bases. Germline loops: CDR1 SNHLY, CDR2 FYNNEI. The CDR3 runs to 14 residues. V lost 6 bases to trimming and J lost 6 bases; unmatched junction nucleotides: 7. In DNA, the CDR3 is TGTGCCAGCAGCGGGCGGGGGAGGTCCGGGGAGCTGTTTTTT. Translation gives CASSGRGRSGELFF.